This TCR beta chain is drawn from a study of glioma-infiltrating T cells after dendritic cell vaccination. The CDR3 is 15 amino acids. The germline V gene encodes CDR1 KGHSH and CDR2 LQKENI. V was cut by 6 bases and J by 3 bases, with 17 bases left in between. Only in-frame clones appear in the TCRdb table, and some are missing; sequencing was by immunoSEQ multiplex PCR. Altogether more than 95,000 clones are present, around 89% being singletons, with the ten largest covering over 2.5%. The study, taken as a whole, reports: Longer survival after dendritic cell vaccination followed higher pretreatment TIL content. Higher TCR clonality did not directly relate to longer survival.

Time point reported: after dendritic cell vaccination, including at tumor progression/relapse. Turning to this clone: Its specificity is not known.

The source was blood, collected after dendritic cell vaccination. The source of this sequence is a human donor with glioblastoma. This rearrangement joins TRBV18 to TRBJ1-1; a possible D gene is TRBD1 (5 bases). The CDR3 is CASSRGRAGDTEAFF. CDR3 DNA: TGTGCCAGCTCCCGGGGGAGGGCGGGAGACACTGAAGCTTTCTTT.